What follows is one TCR beta chain and its context. Its antigen is unidentified. A junction end diverges from the germline sequence, so it may reflect a read error. The CDR3 has 14 residues. The V gene's germline CDR1 is SEHNR and CDR2 FQNEAQ (reference sequence). These data are taken from a study of cytomegalovirus exposure and HLA in healthy donors. Use of 60 Vbeta and 13 Jbeta primers characterized the PCR. The repertoire was sequenced with immunoSEQ multiplex PCR; TCRdb's copy has only in-frame clones and lacks some. This table has tens of thousands of clones, approximately 80% appearing once. General study findings and limits: An Asian-associated ancestry cluster reportedly showed fewer N-insertions than the approximately 700-donor mean in a later analysis. Several V segments, TRBV6-2 and TRBV6-3 among them, could not be told apart and were dropped. Highest at DRB1 and lowest at HLA-C, TCR association rates differed among HLA loci in a later analysis. There were several of the most significant clusters that appeared linked to common viral pathogens in a later analysis.

This TCR was sampled from a man aged 50 to 59 in good health and CMV-seronegative. The specimen was PBMCs. The chain has TRBV7-9 and TRBJ1-1; 7 positions agree with TRBD1. The CDR3 sequence is CSSSPQGSDTEAFF. The DNA of the CDR3 is TGTTCCAGCAGTCCACAGGGGTCGGACACTGAAGCTTTCTTT.